Shown below are 13 T cell receptor beta chains from a single sample sequenced in a study of molecular identifiers for immune sequencing clone quantification. TCRdb itself ran the PCR reads through MiXCR, one entry per CDR3 protein. In the table there are fewer than 350,000 distinct CDR3 sequences, about a quarter of which are singletons. Material: naive CD8+ T cells from blood, with Jurkat cell RNA spiked in. Stated subset: FACS-sorted CD8+CD4-CCR7+CD45RA+ naive T cells. These receptors were collected from a human donor in good health. Some libraries in this study had Jurkat cell RNA spiked in.

This chain joins TRBV28 and TRBJ1-2; D is unresolved. From germline, CDR1 is MDHEN and CDR2 SYDVKM. This CDR3 contains 19 residues. V dropped 5 bases and J dropped 2 bases, with 27 bases sitting between them. The CDR3 here is CASSQPRLSWDQKNYGYTF. The DNA of the CDR3 is TGTGCCAGCAGTCAACCACGACTGAGTTGGGATCAGAAGAACTATGGCTACACCTTC.

This clonotype came up a few times. The V gene is TRBV3-1, the J gene TRBJ2-3, with D possibly matching TRBD2 (5 bases). The ends were cut back, 5 bases at V and 0 bases at J, with 15 bases in the middle. The germline CDR1 and CDR2 sequences are LGHDT and YNNKEL (reference sequence). The CDR3 loop spans 16 amino acids. Written as DNA, the CDR3 is TGTGCCAGCAGCAAGCAGTTACTAGTAAGCACAGATACGCAGTATTTT. This translates into CASSKQLLVSTDTQYF.

The chain recombines TRBV15 with TRBJ2-3; no firm D call. The CDR3 runs 16 residues. Germline V CDR1 and CDR2: LNHNV, YYDKDF (reference sequence). V lost 3 bases to trimming and J lost 3 bases, with 16 bases between them. CDR3 in amino acids: CATSSEDASGTDTQYF. CDR3 in DNA: TGTGCCACCAGCAGTGAAGACGCAAGTGGGACAGATACGCAGTATTTT.

This clonotype was seen repeatedly, ten times or more. This chain joins TRBV7-8 and TRBJ2-5, with D unresolved. The ends were cut back, 1 base at V and 6 bases at J, with 9 bases in the middle. This CDR3 is built from 13 residues. Looked up from germline, CDR1 is SGHVS and CDR2 is FQNEAQ. The CDR3 coding sequence is TGTGCCAGCAGCTTAGTCCGGGCGAAGACCCAGTACTTC. Its translation is CASSLVRAKTQYF.

This clonotype has ten or more counts. The chain couples TRBV29-1 to TRBJ1-5; 8 bases are shared with TRBD1. Germline CDR1 and CDR2: SQVTM and ANQGSEA. Trimming cost V 6 bases and J 6 bases; bases outside gene matches: 7. CDR3 length: 13 residues. The CDR3 loop reads CSVSQGDGQPQHF. The CDR3, as DNA: TGCAGCGTGTCACAGGGGGACGGTCAGCCCCAGCATTTT.

This clonotype was recorded only once. This may stem from a read error, because a much larger clone lies one nucleotide away. The chain links TRBV27 to TRBJ1-4; D remains unclear. Per the germline V gene, CDR1 is MNHEY and CDR2 is SMNVEV (reference sequence). The CDR3 contains 15 residues. This chain's CDR3 is CASSLGTGWEEKLVF. DNA for the CDR3: TGTGCCAGCAGTCTCGGAACCGGATGGGAAGAAAAACTGGTTTTT.

In this sample, this clonotype turned up many times. The J gene is TRBJ2-5, the V gene TRBV3-1; 7 positions match TRBD1. Trimming removed 5 bases from V and 4 bases from J; junction bases left unmatched: 4. CDR1 is LGHDT, CDR2 YNNKEL, per germline (reference sequence). The CDR3 covers 13 residues. CDR3 region: CASSETGLETQYF. DNA of the CDR3: TGTGCCAGCAGCGAGACAGGGCTAGAGACCCAGTACTTC.

The sample holds many counts of this clonotype. The CDR3 reads CASSRLAGLKETQYF. CDR3 sequence (DNA): TGTGCCAGCAGTAGACTAGCGGGGCTGAAAGAGACCCAGTACTTC. The chain links TRBV6-6 to TRBJ2-5, with 11 bases identical to TRBD2. Per germline, CDR1 MNHNY and CDR2 SVGAGI (reference sequence). This CDR3 has 15 amino acids. V shed 5 bases and J 3 bases; nucleotides not matched to a gene: 5.

There are many counts of this clonotype. The genes are TRBV28 and TRBJ2-4; D is ambiguous. The CDR3 sequence is 13 residues long. Germline V gives CDR1 MDHEN, CDR2 SYDVKM. V was trimmed by 2 bases and J by 6 bases, leaving 8 bases between them. In DNA form, the CDR3 reads TGTGCCAGCAGTTTAGGTTCGGCAAACATTCAGTACTTC. Protein sequence: CASSLGSANIQYF.

This clonotype was counted a few times. V gene TRBV25-1 combines with J gene TRBJ1-6, with D possibly TRBD1 on 6 matching bases. Trimming left V 3 bases short and J 9 bases short, with 9 bases between. The germline V gene has CDR1 MGHDK and CDR2 SYGVNS. CDR3 length equals 13 residues. The CDR3 protein is CASSDTGSSPLHF. As DNA, the CDR3 is TGTGCCAGCAGTGATACAGGGAGTTCACCCCTCCACTTT.

As concerns this clonotype: At one of its ends the junction is not consistent with the germline gene, which may arise from a read error. V usage is TRBV27 and J usage is TRBJ2-7, with D possibly TRBD2 on 5 matching bases. Germline V gene data show CDR1 as MNHEY and CDR2 as SMNVEV (reference sequence). The CDR3 loop spans 14 amino acids. CDR3 region: CASSLAGVSYEQCF. In nucleotides, the CDR3 is TGTGCCAGCAGTTTGGCCGGGGTATCCTACGAGCAGTGCTTC.

This clonotype showed up just a few times. The chain has TRBV12-3 or TRBV12-4 and TRBJ2-2; no definite D call. The CDR3 has 14 residues. V shed 0 bases and J shed 5 bases, with 7 bases lying between them. The CDR3 loop is CASSLATVTGELFF. CDR3 in DNA: TGTGCCAGCAGTTTAGCGACTGTTACCGGGGAGCTGTTTTTT.

The gene calls are TRBV11-2 and TRBJ1-1; D gene uncertain. Looked up from germline, CDR1 is SGHAT and CDR2 is FQNNGV. Trimming cost V 9 bases and J 4 bases, with 21 bases left between them. This CDR3 contains 15 residues. This chain's CDR3 is CASSPQWSGSTEAFF. CDR3 bases: TGTGCCAGTTCCCCCCAATGGAGTGGGAGCACTGAAGCTTTCTTT.